This T cell receptor beta chain is drawn from a study of T cell responses to AZD1222 COVID-19 vaccine. Method: immunoSEQ multiplex PCR; TCRdb's copy keeps in-frame clones and lacks some. Seen here are approximately 98,000 clones, just over 85% observed once, and the top ten hold 3.3%. CDR3 length: 13 amino acids. Trimming cost V 3 bases and J 2 bases, with 8 bases left between them. The germline gives CDR1 DFQATT, CDR2 SNEGSKA (reference sequence). This sequence joins TRBV20-1 and TRBJ2-1; D not resolved. The sample consisted of peripheral blood, taken on day 0 of AZD1222 vaccination. The sequence came from an adult in good health. CDR3 in amino acids: CSASLSAYNEQFF. In DNA form, the CDR3 reads TGCAGTGCTAGTTTGAGTGCCTACAATGAGCAGTTCTTC.